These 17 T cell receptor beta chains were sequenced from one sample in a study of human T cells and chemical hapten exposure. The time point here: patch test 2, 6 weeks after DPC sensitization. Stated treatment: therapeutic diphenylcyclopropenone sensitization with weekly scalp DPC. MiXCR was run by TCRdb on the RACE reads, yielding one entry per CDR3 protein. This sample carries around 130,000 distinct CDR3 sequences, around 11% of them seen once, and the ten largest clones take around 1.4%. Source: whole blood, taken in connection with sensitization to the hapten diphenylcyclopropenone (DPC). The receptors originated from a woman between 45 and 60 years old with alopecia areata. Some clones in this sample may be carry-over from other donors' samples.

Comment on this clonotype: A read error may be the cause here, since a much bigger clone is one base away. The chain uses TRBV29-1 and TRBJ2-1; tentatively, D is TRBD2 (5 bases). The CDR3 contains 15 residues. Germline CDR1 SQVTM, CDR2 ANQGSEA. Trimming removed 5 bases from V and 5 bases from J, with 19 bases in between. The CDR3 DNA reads TGCAGCGTTTCCCCGAGGGTAGTCTTCGACAATGAGCAGTTCTTC. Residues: CSVSPRVVFDNEQFF.

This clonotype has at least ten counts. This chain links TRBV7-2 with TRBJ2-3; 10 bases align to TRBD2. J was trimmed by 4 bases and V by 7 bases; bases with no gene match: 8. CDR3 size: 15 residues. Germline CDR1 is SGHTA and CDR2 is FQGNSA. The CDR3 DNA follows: TGTGCCAGCACCACTAGCGGGGCGGGGTCAGATACGCAGTATTTT. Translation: CASTTSGAGSDTQYF.

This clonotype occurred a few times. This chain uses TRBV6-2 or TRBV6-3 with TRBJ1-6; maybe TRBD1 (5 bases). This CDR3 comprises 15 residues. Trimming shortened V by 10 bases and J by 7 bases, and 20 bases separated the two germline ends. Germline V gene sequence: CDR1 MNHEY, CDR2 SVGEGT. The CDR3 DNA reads TGTGCCACCACCAGGGAGTCAGGCCGAAATTCACCCCTCCACTTT. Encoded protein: CATTRESGRNSPLHF.

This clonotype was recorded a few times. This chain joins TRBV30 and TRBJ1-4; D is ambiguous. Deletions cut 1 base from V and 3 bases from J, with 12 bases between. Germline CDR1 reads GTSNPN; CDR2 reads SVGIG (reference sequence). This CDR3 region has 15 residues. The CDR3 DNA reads TGTGCCTGGAGTGACGGACTGAGATCTAATGAAAAACTGTTTTTT. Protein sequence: CAWSDGLRSNEKLFF.

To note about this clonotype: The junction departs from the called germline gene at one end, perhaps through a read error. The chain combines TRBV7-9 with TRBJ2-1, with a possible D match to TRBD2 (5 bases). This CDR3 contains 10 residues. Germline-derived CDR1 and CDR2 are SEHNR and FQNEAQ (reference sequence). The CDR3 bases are TGTGCCAGCAGCGACGGAGCGGAGCTCTTC. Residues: CASSDGAELF.

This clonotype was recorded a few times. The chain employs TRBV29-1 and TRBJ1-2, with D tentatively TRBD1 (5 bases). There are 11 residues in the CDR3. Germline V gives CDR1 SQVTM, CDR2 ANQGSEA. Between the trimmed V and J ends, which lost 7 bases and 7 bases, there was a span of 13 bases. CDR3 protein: CSGGEARGYTF. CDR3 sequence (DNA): TGCAGCGGGGGGGAGGCACGTGGCTACACCTTC.

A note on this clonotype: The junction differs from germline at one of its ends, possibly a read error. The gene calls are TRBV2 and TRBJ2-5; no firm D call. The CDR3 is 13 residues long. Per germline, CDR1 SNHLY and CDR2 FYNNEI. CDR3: CASSRNRKETQHF. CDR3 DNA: TGTGCCAGCAGTAGGAATCGAAAGGAGACCCAGCACTTC.

Here the CDR3 DNA reads TGTGCCAGCAGCCAAAACCGAGGCGAGACCCAGTACTTC. Its protein product is CASSQNRGETQYF. This chain links TRBV3-1 with TRBJ2-5; D ambiguous. This CDR3 has 13 amino acids. Germline loops: CDR1 LGHDT, CDR2 YNNKEL (reference sequence). Between the trimmed V and J ends, which lost 2 bases and 5 bases, there was a span of 9 bases.

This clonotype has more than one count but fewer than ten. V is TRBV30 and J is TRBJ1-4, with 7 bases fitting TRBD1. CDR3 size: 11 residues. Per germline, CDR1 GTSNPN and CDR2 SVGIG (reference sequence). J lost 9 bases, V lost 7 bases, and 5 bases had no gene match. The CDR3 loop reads CASPTGKKLFF. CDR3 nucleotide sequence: TGTGCCTCCCCGACAGGGAAAAAACTGTTTTTT.

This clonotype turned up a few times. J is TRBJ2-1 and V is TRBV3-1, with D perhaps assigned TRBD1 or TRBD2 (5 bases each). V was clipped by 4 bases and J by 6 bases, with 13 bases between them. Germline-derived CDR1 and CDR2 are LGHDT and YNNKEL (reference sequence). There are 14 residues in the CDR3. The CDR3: CASSPGLLGNEQFF. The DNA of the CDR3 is TGTGCCAGCAGCCCGGGGCTACTCGGCAATGAGCAGTTCTTC.

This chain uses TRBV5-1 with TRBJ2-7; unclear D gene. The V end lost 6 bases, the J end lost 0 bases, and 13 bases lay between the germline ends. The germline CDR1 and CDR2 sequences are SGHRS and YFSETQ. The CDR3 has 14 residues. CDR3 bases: TGCGCCAGCACCAGCACTTGGAGCTCCTACGAGCAGTACTTC. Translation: CASTSTWSSYEQYF.

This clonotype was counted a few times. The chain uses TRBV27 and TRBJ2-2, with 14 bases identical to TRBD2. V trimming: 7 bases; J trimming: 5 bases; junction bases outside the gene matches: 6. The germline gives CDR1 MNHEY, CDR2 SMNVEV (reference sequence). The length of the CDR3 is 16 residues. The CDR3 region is CASIRTSGRRTGELFF. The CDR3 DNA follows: TGTGCCAGCATTCGGACTAGCGGGAGGAGGACCGGGGAGCTGTTTTTT.

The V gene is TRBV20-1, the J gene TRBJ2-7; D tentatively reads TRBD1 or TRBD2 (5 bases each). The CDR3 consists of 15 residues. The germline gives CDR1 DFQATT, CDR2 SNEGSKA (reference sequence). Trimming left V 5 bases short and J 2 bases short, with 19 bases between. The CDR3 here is CSAYLGTAKAYEQYF. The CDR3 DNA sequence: TGCAGTGCTTACCTCGGGACGGCAAAAGCCTACGAGCAGTACTTC.

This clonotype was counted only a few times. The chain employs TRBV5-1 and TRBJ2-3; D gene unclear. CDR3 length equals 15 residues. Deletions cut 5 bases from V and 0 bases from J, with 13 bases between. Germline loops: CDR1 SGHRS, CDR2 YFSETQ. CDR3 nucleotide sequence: TGCGCCAGCAGATCAAATACGGGCAGCACAGATACGCAGTATTTT. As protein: CASRSNTGSTDTQYF. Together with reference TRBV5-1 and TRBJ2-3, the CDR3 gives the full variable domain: KAGVTQTPRYLIKTRGQQVTLSCSPISGHRSVSWYQQTPGQGLQFLFEYFSETQRNKGNFPGRFSGRQFSNSRSEMNVSTLELGDSALYLCASRSNTGSTDTQYFGPGTRLTVL.

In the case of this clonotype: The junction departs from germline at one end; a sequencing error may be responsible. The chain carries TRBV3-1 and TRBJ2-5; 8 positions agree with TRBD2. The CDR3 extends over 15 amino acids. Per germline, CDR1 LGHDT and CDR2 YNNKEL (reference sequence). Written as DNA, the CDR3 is TGTGTCAGCAGGCTAACAGCGGGAGTGATAAAGACCCAGTACTTC. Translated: CVSRLTAGVIKTQYF.

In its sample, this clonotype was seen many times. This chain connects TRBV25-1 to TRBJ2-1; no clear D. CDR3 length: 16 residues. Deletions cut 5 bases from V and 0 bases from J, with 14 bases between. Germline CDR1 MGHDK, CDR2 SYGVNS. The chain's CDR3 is CASSSAAPSSYNEQFF. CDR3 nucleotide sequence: TGTGCCAGCAGTTCAGCCGCCCCCAGCTCCTACAATGAGCAGTTCTTC.

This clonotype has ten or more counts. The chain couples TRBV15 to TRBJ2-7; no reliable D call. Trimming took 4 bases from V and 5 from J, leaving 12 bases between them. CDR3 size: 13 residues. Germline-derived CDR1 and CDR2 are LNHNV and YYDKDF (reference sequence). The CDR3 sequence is CATSKTASDEQYF. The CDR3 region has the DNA TGTGCCACCAGCAAGACGGCGTCGGACGAGCAGTACTTC.